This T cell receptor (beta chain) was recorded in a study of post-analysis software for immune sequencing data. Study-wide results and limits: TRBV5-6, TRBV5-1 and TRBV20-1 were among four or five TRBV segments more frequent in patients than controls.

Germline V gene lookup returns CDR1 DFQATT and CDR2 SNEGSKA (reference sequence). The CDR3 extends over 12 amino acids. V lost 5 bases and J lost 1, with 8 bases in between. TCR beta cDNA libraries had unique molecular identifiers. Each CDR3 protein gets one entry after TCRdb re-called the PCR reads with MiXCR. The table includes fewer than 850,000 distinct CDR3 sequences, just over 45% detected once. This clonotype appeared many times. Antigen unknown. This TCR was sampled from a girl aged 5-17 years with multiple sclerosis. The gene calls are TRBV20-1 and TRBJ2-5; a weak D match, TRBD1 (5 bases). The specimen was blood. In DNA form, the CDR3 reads TGCAGTGCTGTAAGGGGCCAAGAGACCCAGTACTTC. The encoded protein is CSAVRGQETQYF.